The clone carrying this TCR beta chain has a handful of counts. Its antigen is as yet unknown. This entry is derived from a study of T cells after yellow fever vaccination. General study points: Most clones from primary vaccination resurfaced after the booster (approximately 95% CD4, around 90% CD8).

From the 5' RACE reads, TCRdb called clonotypes with MiXCR, one entry per CDR3 protein. The sample carries 300,000 or so distinct CDR3 sequences, 3% to 4.5% recorded once. The TCR originated in a man aged 18 to 30 who received the YFV17D yellow fever vaccine. The sequences come from PBMCs, collected 5 days after the yellow fever booster vaccination.

The CDR3 here is CASSQSMLALSYNEQFF. The CDR3 DNA is TGTGCCAGCAGCCAATCGATGCTAGCTCTCTCCTACAATGAGCAGTTCTTC. The V gene is TRBV16, the J gene TRBJ2-1, with D perhaps matching TRBD2 (5 bases). Germline V gene sequence: CDR1 KGHSY, CDR2 FQNENV. V was clipped by 0 bases and J by 0 bases, with 12 bases between them. The CDR3 consists of 17 residues.